This note documents a single T cell receptor beta chain sequence. The target of this receptor is not known. The sample holds no much larger clone one base away, and base qualities are not on file. The sample is drawn from a study of blood T cells in healthy people across ages (dated by TCRdb to the mid-2010s). Study-wide context: In model experiments, template switching captured about one uniquely barcoded TCR beta cDNA molecule for every two T cells. Four age groups were formed from the donors: young (average approximately 15 years), middle-aged (around 39), aged (more than 55) and long-lived (more than 75). Using the same blood draw, the study looked at two additional independent replicas of 1 million unique cDNA reads for two donors, one aged 18 to 30 and the other aged 80 or older. The study measured age-related changes in TCR beta repertoire diversity using deep sequencing normalized with unique cDNA molecular identifiers. What the research found in general, with its limitations: Estimates of total diversity from one million sequenced T cells were regarded as lower bounds and underestimates. Compared with the aged group, the long-lived group had more naive CD4+ T cells, fewer expanded clones and increased TCR diversity, suggesting age selection. As age increased, observed TCR beta diversity per million T cells dropped in a roughly linear way, and a significant reduction was already evident by age roughly 36. A strong correlation was found between observed TCR beta diversity and the percentage of naive T cells measured by flow cytometry. Bulk unsorted PBMC profiling prevented conclusive comparison of naive and antigen-experienced compartments. Donor CMV infection status was unknown, potentially confounding age-related changes in expanded clonotypes.

Libraries came from 5' RACE. The data were produced on an Illumina HiSeq 2500. A second PCR of about 7 to 12 cycles was run with a J-beta primer mix and a sample-barcoded 5' primer. A unique molecular identifier was introduced onto each TCR beta cDNA molecule by a template-switch 5' adaptor carrying 12 random nucleotides. Each sample yielded at least 3 million CDR3-containing paired-end reads. First-strand cDNA synthesis was performed from all RNA using the Mint cDNA synthesis kit, with priming by a TRBC-specific oligonucleotide. Following uracil-DNA glycosylase treatment, all cDNA underwent a first 18-cycle PCR with the universal primers M1SS and BC2_uni_R. From the authors' description of their analysis: For normalization, 1 million high-quality reads were randomly selected from each sample, with every read carrying a distinct molecular identifier. Reads sharing molecular identifiers were discarded rather than binned into consensus sequences. MiTCR, with a Q25 quality threshold and the strictest error-elimination algorithm, was used for CDR3 identification, clonotype clustering and error correction. A nonparametric unseen species model with Euler transformation was used to estimate a lower bound on total TCR beta diversity. TCRdb cleaned the public reads at Q25 with fastp, built clones with MiXCR and kept in-frame beta chains. Rows matching on CDR3 protein sequence are summarized as one entry with the most common DNA and genes. These V and J calls originate from TCRdb's pipeline instead of the authors' own analysis. The sample yields 500,000 to 550,000 distinct CDR3 sequences; 24% were counted once. The ten largest account for approximately 8.7% of the sample.

Sequences LGHNA (CDR1) and YSLEER (CDR2) are obtained from the germline V gene. Deletion took 2 bases off V and 2 bases off J, with a span of 10 bases between the germline ends. Spanning cysteine to phenylalanine, the CDR3 consists of 15 amino acids. Just CDR3 DNA is preserved here, 45 bases in frame from base 1. The roughly 39 donors, aged about 6 to 100 years, were systemically healthy Caucasian individuals from Russia. About 9.6 milliliters of peripheral blood were collected from each donor into EDTA-treated Vacutainer tubes. Ficoll-Paque density-gradient centrifugation was used to isolate PBMCs, with at least 7 million per sample. Trizol reagent was used to extract total RNA from PBMCs, with at least 6 micrograms per sample. The percentages of naive CD45RAhigh/CD27high T cells were determined by flow cytometry on a PBMC aliquot from every donor. This same sample was also part of a study on T cells of mothers and their children. As that second paper reports: Nine systemically healthy Caucasian individuals, comprising three mothers and their six children, were included as donors. cDNA synthesis consumed the entire amount of extracted RNA, loaded at approximately 1.6 ug RNA in each 15 ul reaction. Sample barcodes and 2-4 random nucleotides were added via the M1S primer in the second PCR. Each mother yielded over 9.5 million TCR beta CDR3 reads and each child 2.5 million to 3 million reads. Thymic selection shapes the output of TCR recombination in a similar way in related and unrelated pairs, and inherited differences have a minor effect. Normalized repertoire overlap in related mother-child pairs was always slightly higher than in unrelated mother-child pairs, but the difference was never significant. No persistent microchimeric T cell clones were detected, at a sensitivity of roughly 100 clones per million clonotypes. Deep NGS was used in the study to compare the TCR beta repertoires of mothers and children and to look for features that separate related mother-child pairs from unrelated individuals. The mean age was 40 +/- 4 years for the mothers and approximately 11 +/- 4 years for the children. After adapter ligation was performed with NEBNext reagents, the libraries were sequenced on an Illumina HiSeq 2000 with 100+100 nt paired-end reads. To avoid cross-contamination, the mother libraries and the child libraries were prepared a month apart and sequenced in separate runs. For each donor, somewhere between about 500,000 and 2,000,000 distinct TCR beta clonotypes were identified. Naive TCR beta clonotypes were estimated from low-frequency clonotypes matched to each donor's FACS-determined naive share, without sorting.

The sequenced sample was blood. This chain joins TRBV4-3 to TRBJ2-1; TRBD1 is possibly the D segment (5 matching bases). This clonotype was obtained from a boy younger than 18 in good health. The sequence in DNA is TGCGCCAGCAGCCAACTGACAGTTCCCTACAATGAGCAGTTCTTC. It translates to CASSQLTVPYNEQFF.